A selection of T cell receptor beta chains follows, all from one sample in a study of T cells in Graves' hyperthyroidism and ophthalmopathy. TCRdb called the multiplex PCR reads again in MiXCR, with one record for every CDR3 protein. This sample has approximately 410,000 distinct CDR3 sequences, with roughly an eighth found just once. The sample comprised blood. These receptor sequences come from a woman aged 18 to 35 with Graves' hyperthyroidism. The CDR3 runs from the conserved cysteine through the conserved F or W. The D gene is left open where the match is weak. Not every row has a clone size; where given, it reads once, few, many or a size class.

>NA|TRBD2|TRBV9|TRBJ2-3
TGTGCCAGCGCATTAGCGGGACCAGATACGCAGTATTTT
CASALAGPDTQYF
>NA|NA|TRBV7-2|TRBJ2-7
TGTGCCAGCAGCTTACAGGGGCCGCTCGAGCAGTACTTC
CASSLQGPLEQYF
>many|TRBD1|TRBV3-1|TRBJ2-3
TGTGCCAGCAGCCAAGGACAGGGTAGCACAGATACGCAGTATTTT
CASSQGQGSTDTQYF
>many|NA|TRBV28|TRBJ2-7
TGTGCCAGCAGTTTATCCACTCTCCAGGGTAGTCGGCAGTACTTC
CASSLSTLQGSRQYF
>many|TRBD1|TRBV20-1|TRBJ2-7
TGCAGTGCTGAGGGACAGGGGAGGAATGCGTCCTACGAGCAGTACTTC
CSAEGQGRNASYEQYF
>few|NA|TRBV9|TRBJ1-2
TGTGCCAGCAGCGTCCGGTCGGAACAGGGAGGTAATGGCTACACCTTC
CASSVRSEQGGNGYTF
>NA|NA|TRBV7-8|TRBJ1-3
TGTGCCAGCAGCTTAGCCTCTCCCGGGGCTGGGAACACCATATATTTT
CASSLASPGAGNTIYF
>NA|NA|TRBV19|TRBJ2-5
TGTGCCAGTAGTATAGGGGGACAATTCCAAGAGACCCAGTACTTC
CASSIGGQFQETQYF
>NA|NA|TRBV5-1|TRBJ2-1
TGCGCCAGCAGCTTGGCCCCTGGGGAAGCGCGGTGGTTCTTC
CASSLAPGEARWFF
>NA|NA|TRBV6-1|TRBJ1-2
TGTGCCAGCGGCAGAACAGGGAGAGCTAACTATGGCTACACCTTC
CASGRTGRANYGYTF
>many|TRBD2|TRBV20-1|TRBJ2-1
TGCAGTGCCGCTAAACTAGCGGGCTACAATGAGCAGTTCTTC
CSAAKLAGYNEQFF